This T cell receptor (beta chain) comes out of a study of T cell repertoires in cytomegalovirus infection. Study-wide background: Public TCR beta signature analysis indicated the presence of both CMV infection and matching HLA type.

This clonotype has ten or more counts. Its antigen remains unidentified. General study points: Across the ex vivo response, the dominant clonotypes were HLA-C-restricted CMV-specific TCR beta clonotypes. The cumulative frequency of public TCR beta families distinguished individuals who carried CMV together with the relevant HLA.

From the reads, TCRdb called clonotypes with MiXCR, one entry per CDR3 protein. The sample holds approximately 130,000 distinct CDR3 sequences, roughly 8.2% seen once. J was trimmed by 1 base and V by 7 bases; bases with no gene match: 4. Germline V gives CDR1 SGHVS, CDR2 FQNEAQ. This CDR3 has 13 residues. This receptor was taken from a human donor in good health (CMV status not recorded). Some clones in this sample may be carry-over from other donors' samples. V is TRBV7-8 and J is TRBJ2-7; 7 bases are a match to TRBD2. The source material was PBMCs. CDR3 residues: CASKGEGSYEQYF. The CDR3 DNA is TGTGCCAGCAAAGGGGAGGGTTCCTACGAGCAGTACTTC.